These T cell receptor beta chains were read from a single sample in a study of CDR3 diversity in severe acne. TCRdb reprocessed the PCR reads with MiXCR, giving one entry per CDR3 protein. The sample yields almost 85,000 distinct CDR3 sequences, 51% seen once. The material sequenced was blood. These receptors originate from a male donor in good health, without acne. CDR3s include the opening cysteine and the closing phenylalanine or tryptophan. The D gene is left open where the match is weak. Where a row states a size, it is once, few, many or the class of an expanded clone; other rows omit it.

size,V,J,D,CDR3,DNA
many,TRBV11-2,TRBJ2-3,NA,CASSFVTNTDTQYF,TGTGCCAGCAGCTTTGTGACCAACACAGATACGCAGTATTTT
many,TRBV6-5,TRBJ1-2,NA,CASSYAGIYGYTF,TGTGCCAGCAGTTACGCAGGGATCTATGGCTACACCTTC
NA,TRBV7-9,TRBJ1-6,NA,CASSFRGRNSPLHF,TGTGCCAGCAGTTTCAGGGGAAGAAATTCACCCCTCCACTTT
many,TRBV5-1,TRBJ1-4,NA,CASSLMWSNEKLFF,TGCGCCAGCAGCTTGATGTGGTCGAATGAAAAACTGTTTTTT
NA,TRBV20-1,TRBJ2-3,NA,CSARSLGKDSTDALYF,TGCAGTGCTAGATCCCTAGGAAAGGACAGCACAGATGCGCTGTATTTT
NA,TRBV29-1,TRBJ2-1,NA,CSVRGGLTYNEQFF,TGCAGCGTTAGGGGGGGGCTAACCTACAATGAGCAGTTCTTC
NA,TRBV19,TRBJ2-5,NA,CASTEGRDLQTQYF,TGTGCCAGTACCGAAGGACGGGACTTACAGACCCAGTACTTC
many,TRBV6-7,TRBJ1-1,TRBD1,CASSCWTGGTEAFF,TGTGCCAGCAGTTGCTGGACAGGGGGCACTGAAGCTTTCTTT
few,TRBV5-1,TRBJ2-5,TRBD2,CASSLDGLANQETQYF,TGCGCCAGCAGCTTGGATGGACTAGCGAACCAAGAGACCCAGTACTTC
NA,TRBV7-2,TRBJ2-7,NA,CASSAPRQGTFGGREQYF,TGTGCCAGCAGCGCCCCGAGACAGGGTACTTTCGGGGGGCGGGAGCAGTACTTC
NA,TRBV10-3,TRBJ1-2,NA,CAISGTLSLGYTF,TGTGCCATCAGCGGGACATTGTCTCTTGGCTACACCTTC
many,TRBV4-1,TRBJ1-2,NA,CASSQGATNYGYTF,TGCGCCAGCAGCCAAGGGGCTACTAACTATGGCTACACCTTC
few,TRBV11-2,TRBJ2-5,TRBD1,CASSRGTGGLTQYF,TGTGCCAGCAGTCGCGGGACAGGGGGTCTGACCCAGTACTTC
NA,TRBV2,TRBJ2-3,TRBD2,CASEGSGSTDTQYF,TGTGCCAGCGAAGGTAGCGGGAGTACAGATACGCAGTATTTT
many,TRBV19,TRBJ2-7,NA,CASERSSGAKNHEQYF,TGTGCCAGTGAGAGATCGTCGGGAGCTAAGAATCACGAGCAGTACTTC
many,TRBV2,TRBJ1-4,NA,CASSEIGKTNEKLFF,TGTGCCAGCAGTGAGATTGGGAAAACTAATGAAAAACTGTTTTTT
few,TRBV20-1,TRBJ2-7,TRBD1,CSARRTGAYEQYF,TGCAGTGCTAGACGGACAGGGGCCTACGAGCAGTACTTC
NA,TRBV11-2,TRBJ1-5,NA,CASSLEGAGQPQHF,TGTGCCAGCAGCTTAGAGGGCGCCGGTCAGCCCCAGCATTTT
NA,TRBV2,TRBJ1-1,TRBD1,CASSGTAEAFF,TGTGCCAGCAGCGGGACAGCTGAGGCTTTCTTT
once,TRBV7-6,TRBJ2-7,NA,CASSPLFTAFYEQYF,TGCGCCAGCAGCCCACTATTTACTGCGTTCTACGAGCAGTACTTC
NA,TRBV2,TRBJ1-1,TRBD1,CASSDLGTANTEAFF,TGTGCCAGCAGCGATCTTGGGACAGCTAACACTGAAGCTTTCTTT
NA,TRBV4-2,TRBJ2-5,NA,CASSQLRDLGTQYF,TGTGCCAGCAGCCAACTTCGGGACCTGGGGACCCAGTACTTC
NA,TRBV9,TRBJ1-2,NA,CASSPGDVGYTF,TGTGCCAGCAGCCCGGGAGACGTTGGCTACACCTTC
few,TRBV19,TRBJ1-2,TRBD1,CASTTGQGADYGYTF,TGTGCCAGTACTACCGGACAGGGGGCGGACTATGGCTACACCTTC
few,TRBV7-9,TRBJ1-5,NA,CASSLEEGFSNQPQHF,TGTGCCAGCAGCTTAGAGGAGGGCTTTAGCAATCAGCCCCAGCATTTT
many,TRBV25-1,TRBJ1-3,NA,CASIGGPRNTIYF,TGTGCCAGCATCGGGGGGCCTCGAAACACCATATATTTT
NA,TRBV5-1,TRBJ2-7,NA,CASSWGGGEHEQYF,TGCGCCAGCAGCTGGGGGGGGGGCGAGCACGAGCAGTACTTC
NA,TRBV29-1,TRBJ2-5,NA,CSVEDLDRFRETQYF,TGCAGCGTTGAAGATCTGGACCGCTTTAGAGAGACCCAGTACTTC
medium-sized,TRBV20-1,TRBJ2-7,TRBD2,CSARGTSGRGEQYF,TGCAGTGCTAGGGGGACTAGCGGGAGAGGCGAGCAGTACTTC
once,TRBV20-1,TRBJ2-7,TRBD1,CSAPGTGAYAQYF,TGCAGTGCTCCCGGGACAGGGGCATACGCGCAGTACTTC
NA,TRBV7-9,TRBJ2-7,NA,CASSTGGGRRDEQYF,TGTGCCAGCAGCACAGGGGGGGGCCGAAGGGACGAGCAGTACTTC
few,TRBV7-8,TRBJ1-1,NA,CASSPLFNTEAFF,TGTGCCAGCAGCCCACTTTTTAACACTGAAGCTTTCTTT
NA,TRBV5-8,TRBJ1-2,TRBD1,CASSRRDRGYTF,TGTGCCAGCAGCCGGCGGGACAGGGGCTACACCTTC
NA,TRBV11-3,TRBJ2-3,TRBD2,CASNPLGRALDTQYF,TGTGCCAGCAACCCACTCGGGAGGGCCCTAGATACGCAGTATTTT
medium-sized,TRBV20-1,TRBJ1-1,NA,CSARGGRGAFF,TGCAGTGCTAGAGGGGGGCGGGGAGCTTTCTTT
NA,TRBV7-9,TRBJ2-7,NA,CASSFAGTYYEQYF,TGTGCCAGCAGCTTCGCCGGGACCTATTACGAGCAGTACTTC
few,TRBV25-1,TRBJ2-5,NA,CASSDGDRETQYF,TGTGCCAGCAGTGATGGGGATCGGGAGACCCAGTACTTC
NA,TRBV5-1,TRBJ1-1,NA,CASSLEQEAFF,TGCGCCAGCAGCTTGGAACAGGAGGCGTTCTTT
many,TRBV12-3/TRBV12-4,TRBJ1-2,TRBD1,CASSGTGDNYGYTF,TGTGCCAGCAGCGGGACAGGTGATAACTATGGCTACACCTTC
many,TRBV18,TRBJ1-2,NA,CASSPSGEGYTF,TGTGCCAGCTCACCCTCCGGTGAGGGCTACACCTTC
NA,TRBV5-4,TRBJ1-1,NA,CASSSGTMNTEAFF,TGTGCCAGCAGTTCCGGGACGATGAACACTGAAGCTTTCTTT
NA,TRBV5-4,TRBJ2-3,NA,CASSLARVDTQYF,TGTGCCAGCAGCTTAGCCCGGGTAGATACGCAGTATTTT
NA,TRBV13,TRBJ1-1,NA,CASSLLGVGRTEAFF,TGTGCCAGCAGTTTATTAGGGGTGGGACGCACTGAAGCTTTCTTT
NA,TRBV7-8,TRBJ2-7,TRBD2,CASSIVAGEGYEQYF,TGTGCCAGCAGCATCGTGGCGGGAGAGGGCTACGAGCAGTACTTC
few,TRBV15,TRBJ1-2,NA,CATSRSTDSYYGYTF,TGTGCCACCAGCAGATCGACGGACAGCTACTATGGCTACACCTTC
NA,TRBV19,TRBJ1-1,TRBD1,CASSMGTGGYTEAFF,TGTGCCAGTAGTATGGGGACAGGGGGCTACACTGAAGCTTTCTTT
few,TRBV20-1,TRBJ2-7,NA,CSAGHRSSYEQYF,TGCAGTGCGGGACACAGGAGCTCCTACGAGCAGTACTTC
NA,TRBV2,TRBJ1-1,TRBD1,CASTLGQGMNTEAFF,TGTGCCAGCACCTTGGGACAGGGGATGAACACTGAAGCTTTCTTT
NA,TRBV15,TRBJ2-7,TRBD1,CATSSPGQGREQYF,TGTGCCACCAGCAGCCCGGGACAGGGACGCGAGCAGTACTTC
once,TRBV10-2,TRBJ1-4,NA,CASSDTTGATNEKLFF,TGTGCCAGCAGCGACACTACAGGAGCAACTAATGAAAAACTGTTTTTT
few,TRBV20-1,TRBJ2-1,NA,CSARGRGSQQFF,TGCAGTGCTAGAGGGCGGGGATCACAGCAGTTCTTC
NA,TRBV7-6,TRBJ2-6,NA,CASSSTENTEAF,TGTGCCAGCAGCTCTACAGAGAACACTGAAGCTTTC
few,TRBV19,TRBJ1-5,NA,CASTPIRGLRDQPQHF,TGTGCCAGTACCCCGATTCGTGGACTGCGGGATCAGCCCCAGCATTTT
few,TRBV6-1,TRBJ1-5,NA,CASSEVQPQHF,TGTGCCAGCAGTGAAGTTCAGCCCCAGCATTTT
NA,TRBV7-9,TRBJ2-7,NA,CASSSALGEQYF,TGTGCCAGCAGCTCCGCTCTTGGCGAGCAGTACTTC
NA,TRBV20-1,TRBJ2-7,NA,CSTREYYEQYF,TGCAGCACCAGGGAGTACTACGAGCAGTACTTC
medium-sized,TRBV20-1,TRBJ2-5,NA,CSARVAAQETQYF,TGCAGTGCCCGGGTGGCAGCCCAAGAGACCCAGTACTTC